The sequence of this T cell receptor beta chain was determined in a study of T cell repertoires in cytomegalovirus infection. Study context: Alongside well-studied HLA-B-restricted CMV epitopes, recently identified HLA-C-restricted CMV epitopes were also used. It can be stated that public TCR beta signatures indicated CMV infection as well as a matching HLA type.

TCRdb itself ran the reads through MiXCR, one entry per CDR3 protein. The sample has just under 500,000 distinct CDR3 sequences; roughly 34% are singletons. This clonotype was seen a handful of times. Antigen unknown. There are 16 residues in the CDR3. V lost 10 bases and J lost 5, with 24 bases in between. CDR1 MNHEY and CDR2 SVGEGT come from the germline V gene. Whole-study findings and limits: The response measured ex vivo was dominated by TCR beta clonotypes (HLA-C-restricted and CMV-specific). Based on cumulative public TCR beta family frequency, carriers of CMV plus the relevant HLA were identified.

The sample here was cultured PBMCs, taken from culture after CMV antigen stimulation. The receptor was derived from a human donor in good health (CMV status not recorded). Some clones in this sample may be carry-over from other donors' samples. This chain uses TRBV6-2 or TRBV6-3 with TRBJ1-5, with a possible D match to TRBD1 (6 bases). Here the CDR3 DNA reads TGTGCCACCTGCCCACGCGGTCAGGGGAGCGATCAGCCCCAGCATTTT. It yields the protein CATCPRGQGSDQPQHF.